This T cell receptor (beta chain) comes out of a study of human T cells and chemical hapten exposure. This clonotype was picked up a small number of times. MiXCR, run by TCRdb on the RACE reads, gives a single entry per CDR3 protein. This sample yields approximately 59,000 distinct CDR3 sequences, of which around 6.1% are seen a single time; 3% to 3.5% belongs to the top ten. Losses at the gene ends were 6 bases for V and 7 bases for J; bases not matched to a gene: 15. The CDR3 loop spans 17 amino acids. Time point defined: healthy volunteer bleed at 6 weeks. The template was total RNA from unfractionated whole blood.

Specimen: whole blood. This sequence was found in a female donor in good health. Some clones in this sample may be carry-over from other donors' samples. The gene calls are TRBV12-3 or TRBV12-4 and TRBJ2-4, with 10 bases aligning to TRBD1. The CDR3 reads CASSPLPGQGSGNIQYF. The CDR3 nucleotides read TGTGCCAGCAGCCCCCTACCGGGACAGGGGTCGGGGAACATTCAGTACTTC.